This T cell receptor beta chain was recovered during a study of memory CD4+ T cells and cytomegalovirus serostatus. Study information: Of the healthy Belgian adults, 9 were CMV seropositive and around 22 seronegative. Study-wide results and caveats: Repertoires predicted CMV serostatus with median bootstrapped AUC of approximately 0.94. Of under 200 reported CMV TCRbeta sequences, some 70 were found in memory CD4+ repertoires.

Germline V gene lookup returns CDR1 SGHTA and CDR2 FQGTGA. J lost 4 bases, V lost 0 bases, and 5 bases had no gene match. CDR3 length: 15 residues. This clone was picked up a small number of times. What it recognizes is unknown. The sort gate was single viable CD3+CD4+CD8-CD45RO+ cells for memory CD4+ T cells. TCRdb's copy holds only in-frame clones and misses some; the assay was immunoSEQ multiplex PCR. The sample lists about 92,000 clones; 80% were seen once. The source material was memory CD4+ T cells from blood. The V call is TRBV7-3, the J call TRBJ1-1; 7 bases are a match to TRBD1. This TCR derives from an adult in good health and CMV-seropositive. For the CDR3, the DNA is TGTGCCAGCAGCTTAACGTCCCAGGGGGGCACTGAAGCTTTCTTT. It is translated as CASSLTSQGGTEAFF.